This T cell receptor beta chain was profiled in a study of cytotoxic CD8 clonotypes in ibrutinib-treated CLL. Across the study: Following treatment for a median roughly 11 months, range 6 to 36, response samples were then taken.

Around 2 micrograms of genomic DNA (from cryopreserved PBMCs) were used for TCR beta libraries. Note on this clone: Its matching antigen is unknown.

V lost 7 bases to trimming and J lost 3 bases; unmatched junction nucleotides: 5. The germline gives CDR1 MNHNS, CDR2 SASEGT. This CDR3 region has 14 residues. Measured with immunoSEQ multiplex PCR; TCRdb has only the in-frame clones, and not every one. Of 150,000 or so clones in the sample, approximately 80% were seen once. Whole-study findings and limits: Increased clonality at ibrutinib response gave way to a return toward baseline at progression.

This chain uses TRBV6-1 with TRBJ1-5; 8 bases are shared with TRBD1. The source is a human donor with chronic lymphocytic leukemia. The sample was PBMCs, taken after 36 months of ibrutinib treatment. The CDR3 coding sequence is TGTGCCAGCAAGGGGACAGGCAACAATCAGCCCCAGCATTTT. It codes for CASKGTGNNQPQHF.